What follows are 20 T cell receptor beta chains derived from one specimen sequenced in a study of blood T cell repertoires in COVID-19. Profiling relied on immunoSEQ multiplex PCR, and the TCRdb table lists in-frame clones only, not all of them. The sample has 60,000 to 75,000 clones; around 87% are singletons. The sequenced sample was peripheral blood. The receptor set was obtained from a man aged 60-69 years with acute or convalescent COVID-19.

V and J are TRBV3-1 (or the pseudogene TRBV3-2) and TRBJ1-2; D gene uncertain. This CDR3 has 13 amino acids. In germline, CDR1 is LGHDT, CDR2 YNNKEL (reference sequence). V lost 1 base, J lost 8 bases, and 11 bases lay in between. DNA for the CDR3: TGTGCCAGCAGCCAAGGGTACAAATACGGCTACACCTTC. It translates to CASSQGYKYGYTF.

V usage is TRBV4-3 and J usage is TRBJ1-4, with 7 bases lining up with TRBD1. The V gene's germline CDR1 is LGHNA and CDR2 YSLEER. This CDR3 region has 16 residues. The junction had 9 bases not matched to a gene; V was cut back by 0 bases and J by 8 bases. Here the CDR3 reads CASSQEGKQGREKLFF. In DNA, the CDR3 is TGCGCCAGCAGCCAAGAAGGGAAACAGGGGAGGGAAAAACTGTTTTTT.

This chain links TRBV7-2 with TRBJ1-1; possibly TRBD1 for D (6 bases). This CDR3 region has 13 residues. The V end was cut by 5 bases, the J end by 1 base, with 8 bases between. From germline, CDR1 is SGHTA and CDR2 FQGNSA. CDR3 DNA sequence: TGTGCCAGCAGCCGGGGACAGAACACTGAAGCTTTCTTT. Translated, it gives CASSRGQNTEAFF.

DNA of the CDR3: TGTGCCAGCAGCCTTGGACACCTCCAAGAGACCCAGTACTTC. Its protein product is CASSLGHLQETQYF. The chain uses TRBV7-2 and TRBJ2-5, with TRBD1 as a possible D gene (5 bases). Germline V gene sequence: CDR1 SGHTA, CDR2 FQGNSA. This CDR3 comprises 14 residues. Trimming left V 5 bases short and J 1 base short, with 11 bases between. The whole variable domain, filled in from reference TRBV7-2 and TRBJ2-5, reads GAGVSQSPSNKVTEKGKDVELRCDPISGHTALYWYRQSLGQGLEFLIYFQGNSAPDKSGLPSDRFSAERTGGSVSTLTIQRTQQEDSAVYLCASSLGHLQETQYFGPGTRLLVL.

The rearrangement joins TRBV4-1 to TRBJ1-5; no firm D call. This CDR3 is 14 amino acids long. V lost 1 base to trimming and J lost 7 bases, with 11 bases between them. Germline V lookup: CDR1 MGHRA, CDR2 YSYEKL. In nucleotides, the CDR3 is TGCGCCAGCAGCCAAGGACTCGGAGGGCAGCCCCAGCATTTT. Protein: CASSQGLGGQPQHF.

The V gene is TRBV2, the J gene TRBJ2-7; D is unclear. CDR1 and CDR2 from the germline V gene are SNHLY and FYNNEI. Trimming stripped 4 bases from V and 7 bases from J, with 5 bases between. This CDR3 comprises 10 residues. The chain's CDR3 is CASSVQEQYF. The CDR3 DNA follows: TGTGCCAGCAGTGTGCAGGAGCAGTACTTC.

This rearrangement joins TRBV11-2 to TRBJ1-2, with D hard to call. V lost 5 bases, J lost 4 bases, and 14 bases lay in between. The CDR3 loop spans 14 amino acids. Germline V lookup: CDR1 SGHAT, CDR2 FQNNGV. The CDR3 DNA follows: TGTGCCAGCAGCCCGTCGGGAGGAATCTATGGCTACACCTTC. It encodes CASSPSGGIYGYTF.

This chain joins TRBV7-8 and TRBJ1-2; 7 bases are a match to TRBD1. This CDR3 is 15 amino acids long. Germline V gene lookup returns CDR1 SGHVS and CDR2 FQNEAQ. J lost 4 bases, V lost 5 bases, and 10 bases had no gene match. As DNA, the CDR3 is TGTGCCAGCAGCACCTCGACAGGGATTAGCTATGGCTACACCTTC. This sequence encodes CASSTSTGISYGYTF. Full variable domain (missing parts from reference TRBV7-8 and TRBJ1-2): GAGVSQSPRYKVAKRGQDVALRCDPISGHVSLFWYQQALGQGPEFLTYFQNEAQLDKSGLPSDRFFAERPEGSVSTLKIQRTQQEDSAVYLCASSTSTGISYGYTFGSGTRLTVV.

The chain combines TRBV4-3 with TRBJ1-6; 8 bases line up with TRBD1. With V trimmed by 2 bases and J by 7 bases, 4 bases remained unmatched. The V gene's germline CDR1 is LGHNA and CDR2 YSLEER. CDR3 length: 15 amino acids. The CDR3 sequence: CASSQQGAQNSPLHF. In DNA form, the CDR3 reads TGCGCCAGCAGCCAACAGGGGGCGCAGAATTCACCCCTCCACTTT.

The rearrangement joins TRBV12-3 or TRBV12-4 to TRBJ1-2; 10 nucleotides line up with TRBD1. J gave up 7 bases and V 6 bases, and 5 bases lay outside the gene matches. This CDR3 contains 13 residues. The CDR3 coding sequence is TGTGCCAGCAGCTTGGGACAGGGGACTGGCTACACCTTC. This encodes CASSLGQGTGYTF.

The genes are TRBV30 and TRBJ1-6; D is unresolved. The germline CDR1 and CDR2 sequences are GTSNPN and SVGIG (reference sequence). There are 16 residues in the CDR3. Trimming cost V 0 bases and J 3 bases, with 12 bases left between them. Here the CDR3 DNA reads TGTGCCTGGAGTGTATCCAGGAGGGTCTATAATTCACCCCTCCACTTT. Its protein product is CAWSVSRRVYNSPLHF.

The rearrangement uses TRBV4-2 and TRBJ1-6; TRBD1 aligns across 7 bases. V trimming: 0 bases; J trimming: 11 bases; junction bases outside the gene matches: 10. The germline V gene encodes CDR1 LGHNA and CDR2 YNFKEQ. This CDR3 region has 16 residues. The CDR3: CASSQDGGQPNPPLHF. The DNA for the CDR3 is TGTGCCAGCAGCCAAGATGGGGGACAGCCCAATCCACCCCTCCACTTT.

The genes are TRBV19 and TRBJ1-1; the D gene is possibly TRBD1 (5 bases). Germline CDR1 LNHDA, CDR2 SQIVND (reference sequence). The CDR3 totals 14 residues. The V end lost 5 bases, the J end lost 1 base, and 11 bases lay between the germline ends. The CDR3, as DNA: TGTGCCAGTAGTCGGGGGACGTCGAACACTGAAGCTTTCTTT. Encoded protein: CASSRGTSNTEAFF.

The chain is built from TRBV29-1 and TRBJ1-2; possible D gene TRBD1, 5 bases. The CDR3 length is 13 residues. V lost 0 bases to trimming and J lost 8 bases, with 13 bases between them. Germline lookup yields CDR1 SQVTM and CDR2 ANQGSEA. CDR3 DNA: TGCAGCGTTGAAGAATTGACAGACCCGGGCTACACCTTC. It is translated as CSVEELTDPGYTF.

The rearrangement joins TRBV4-3 to TRBJ1-2; 7 bases are shared with TRBD1. Losses at the gene ends were 2 bases for V and 5 bases for J; bases not matched to a gene: 8. The CDR3 spans 15 residues. The germline V gene encodes CDR1 LGHNA and CDR2 YSLEER. DNA of the CDR3: TGCGCCAGCAGCCAACAAACAGGGGCCAGATATGGCTACACCTTC. Its translation: CASSQQTGARYGYTF.

The J gene is TRBJ2-3, the V gene TRBV7-6; 10 bases map to TRBD2. V lost 1 base, J lost 1 base, and 5 bases stayed unmatched. This CDR3 spans 17 amino acids. Per germline, CDR1 SGHVS and CDR2 FNYEAQ. CDR3 protein: CASSLEHSGGRTDTQYF. As DNA, the CDR3 is TGTGCCAGCAGCTTAGAACATAGCGGGGGGCGCACAGATACGCAGTATTTT. Using reference TRBV7-6 and TRBJ2-3 for the parts outside the CDR3, the full variable domain is GAGVSQSPRYKVTKRGQDVALRCDPISGHVSLYWYRQALGQGPEFLTYFNYEAQQDKSGLPNDRFSAERPEGSISTLTIQRTEQRDSAMYRCASSLEHSGGRTDTQYFGPGTRLTVL.

This chain connects TRBV7-9 to TRBJ2-1; 7 bases map to TRBD2. Unmatched junction bases numbered 7, after V lost 5 bases and J lost 0 bases. The length of the CDR3 is 16 residues. Germline V CDR1 and CDR2: SEHNR, FQNEAQ (reference sequence). The CDR3 nucleotides read TGTGCCAGCAGCCCTATGGGGGGGGTCTCCTACAATGAGCAGTTCTTC. Translation gives CASSPMGGVSYNEQFF.

The chain has TRBV24-1 and TRBJ1-1; TRBD1 aligns across 8 bases. The CDR3 is made up of 17 amino acids. V dropped 3 bases and J dropped 0; count of bases not matched to a gene: 8. Germline CDR1 is KGHDR and CDR2 is SFDVKD. CDR3 sequence reads: CATSDPWSGGMNTEAFF. CDR3 nucleotide sequence: TGTGCCACCAGTGATCCTTGGTCAGGGGGCATGAACACTGAAGCTTTCTTT.

This clone has a single count. This chain connects TRBV7-9 to TRBJ1-1, with TRBD1 as a possible D gene (5 bases). Trimming cost V 1 base and J 2 bases, with 11 bases left between them. The length of the CDR3 is 15 residues. Germline V gene sequence: CDR1 SEHNR, CDR2 FQNEAQ (reference sequence). The CDR3 sequence is CASSLVQGKNTEAFF. As DNA, the CDR3 is TGTGCCAGCAGCTTAGTCCAGGGCAAAAACACTGAAGCTTTCTTT.

CDR3 loop: CASSTTGWSTGELFF. In DNA, the CDR3 is TGTGCCAGCAGCACGACAGGGTGGAGCACCGGGGAGCTGTTTTTT. The gene calls are TRBV7-8 and TRBJ2-2; 7 bases are a match to TRBD1. V shed 5 bases, J shed 4 bases, and the junction held 7 bases outside the gene matches. The germline gives CDR1 SGHVS, CDR2 FQNEAQ. The CDR3 sequence is 15 residues long.